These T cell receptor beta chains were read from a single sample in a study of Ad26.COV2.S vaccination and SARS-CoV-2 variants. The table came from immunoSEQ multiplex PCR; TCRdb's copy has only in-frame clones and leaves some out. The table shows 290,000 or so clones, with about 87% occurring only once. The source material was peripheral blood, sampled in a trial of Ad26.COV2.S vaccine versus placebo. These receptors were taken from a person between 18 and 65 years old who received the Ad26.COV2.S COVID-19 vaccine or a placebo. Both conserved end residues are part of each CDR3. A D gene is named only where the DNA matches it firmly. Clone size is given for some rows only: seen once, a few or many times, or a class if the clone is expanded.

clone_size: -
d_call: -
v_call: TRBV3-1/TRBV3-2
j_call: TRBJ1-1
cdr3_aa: CASSQAPGRHEAFF
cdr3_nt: TGTGCCAGCAGCCAAGCTCCAGGCCGCCATGAAGCTTTCTTT

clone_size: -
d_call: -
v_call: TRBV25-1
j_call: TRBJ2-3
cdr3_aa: CASSDRGGLVTQYF
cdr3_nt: TGTGCCAGCAGTGACAGGGGGGGATTGGTTACGCAGTATTTT

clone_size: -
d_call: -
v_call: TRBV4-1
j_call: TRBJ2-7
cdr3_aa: CASSQEGDSQYF
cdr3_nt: TGCGCCAGCAGCCAAGAAGGAGACTCCCAGTACTTC

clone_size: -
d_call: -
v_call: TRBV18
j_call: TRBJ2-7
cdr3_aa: CASSPRERQRDYEQYF
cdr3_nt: TGTGCCAGCTCACCAAGGGAGCGGCAGAGAGACTACGAGCAGTACTTC

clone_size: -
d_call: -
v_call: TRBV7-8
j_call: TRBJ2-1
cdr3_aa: CASSLALRNEQFF
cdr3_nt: TGTGCCAGCAGCTTAGCGTTGCGCAATGAGCAGTTCTTC

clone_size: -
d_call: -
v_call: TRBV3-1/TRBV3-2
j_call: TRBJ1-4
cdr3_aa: CASSQDVAGRREKLFF
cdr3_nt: TGTGCCAGCAGCCAAGATGTGGCAGGGCGTCGTGAAAAACTGTTTTTT

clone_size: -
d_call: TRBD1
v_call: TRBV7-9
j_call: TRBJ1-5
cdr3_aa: CASSQPGQPNQPQHF
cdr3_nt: TGTGCCAGCAGCCAACCGGGACAGCCAAATCAGCCCCAGCATTTT

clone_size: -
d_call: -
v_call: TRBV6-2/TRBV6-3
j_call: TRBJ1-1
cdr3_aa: CASSQYTEAFF
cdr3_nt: TGTGCCAGCAGTCAATACACTGAAGCTTTCTTT

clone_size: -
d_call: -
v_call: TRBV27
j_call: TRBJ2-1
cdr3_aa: CASRNGRTHYNEQFF
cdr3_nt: TGTGCCAGTAGGAATGGCAGGACGCACTACAATGAGCAGTTCTTC

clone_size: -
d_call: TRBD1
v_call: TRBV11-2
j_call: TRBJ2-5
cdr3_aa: CASSSYPRDREQTQYF
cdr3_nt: TGTGCCAGCAGCTCATACCCTAGAGACAGGGAACAGACCCAGTACTTC

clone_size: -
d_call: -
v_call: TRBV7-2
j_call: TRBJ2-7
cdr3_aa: CASSLGFRPYEQYF
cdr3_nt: TGTGCCAGCAGCTTAGGTTTCAGGCCCTACGAGCAGTACTTC

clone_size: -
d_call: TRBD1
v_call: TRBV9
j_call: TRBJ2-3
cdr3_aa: CASSVLSTGGMDTQYF
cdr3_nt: TGTGCCAGCAGCGTACTTTCAACAGGGGGCATGGATACGCAGTATTTT

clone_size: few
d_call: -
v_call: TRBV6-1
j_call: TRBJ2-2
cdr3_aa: CASSEAEVVGELFF
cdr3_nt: TGTGCCAGCAGTGAAGCTGAAGTAGTCGGGGAGCTGTTTTTT

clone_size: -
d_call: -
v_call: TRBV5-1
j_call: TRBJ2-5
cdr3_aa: CASSLGVGYQETQYF
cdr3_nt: TGCGCCAGCAGCTTAGGGGTTGGTTATCAAGAGACCCAGTACTTC

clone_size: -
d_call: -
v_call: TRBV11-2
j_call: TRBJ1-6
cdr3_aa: CASSTERGPRPLHF
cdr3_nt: TGTGCCAGCAGTACCGAGAGAGGCCCAAGACCCCTCCACTTT

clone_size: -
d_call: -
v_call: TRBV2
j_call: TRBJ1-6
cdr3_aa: CASSMEGGYNSPLHF
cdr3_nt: TGTGCCAGCAGTATGGAGGGGGGGTATAATTCACCCCTCCACTTT

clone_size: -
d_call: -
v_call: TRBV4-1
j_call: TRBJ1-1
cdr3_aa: CASSPLFGQNTEAFF
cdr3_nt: TGCGCCAGCAGCCCCTTGTTTGGGCAGAACACTGAAGCTTTCTTT

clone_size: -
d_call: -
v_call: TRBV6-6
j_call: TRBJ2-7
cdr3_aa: CASSPADYEQYF
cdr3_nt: TGTGCCAGCAGTCCAGCAGACTACGAGCAGTACTTC

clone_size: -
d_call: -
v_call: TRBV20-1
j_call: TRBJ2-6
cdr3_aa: CSASPQGGGANVLTF
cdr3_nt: TGCAGTGCTAGTCCCCAGGGTGGTGGGGCCAACGTCCTGACTTTC

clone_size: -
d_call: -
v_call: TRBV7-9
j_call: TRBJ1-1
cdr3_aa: CASSLVGRPEAFF
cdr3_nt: TGTGCCAGCAGCTTAGTGGGGAGACCTGAAGCTTTCTTT

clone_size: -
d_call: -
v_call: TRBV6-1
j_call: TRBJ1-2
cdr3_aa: CASSEDRLGDGYTF
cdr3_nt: TGTGCCAGCAGTGAAGATCGTTTGGGAGATGGCTACACCTTC

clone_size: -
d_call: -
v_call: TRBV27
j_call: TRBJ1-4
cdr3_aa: CASSLDFNPSINEKLFF
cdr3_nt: TGTGCCAGCAGCCTTGACTTTAACCCGTCGATTAATGAAAAACTGTTTTTT

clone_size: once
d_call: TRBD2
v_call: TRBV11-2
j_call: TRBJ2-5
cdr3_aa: CASSSIGGDPGWTQYF
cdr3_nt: TGTGCCAGCAGCTCGATCGGGGGGGACCCTGGATGGACCCAGTACTTC

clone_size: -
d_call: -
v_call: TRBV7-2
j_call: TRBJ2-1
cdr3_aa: CASSLVVTSDVQFF
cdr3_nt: TGTGCCAGCAGCTTAGTGGTGACCTCGGATGTGCAGTTCTTC

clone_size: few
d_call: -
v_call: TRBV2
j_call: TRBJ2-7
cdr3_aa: CASRAQTEQYF
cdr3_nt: TGTGCCAGCCGGGCCCAGACTGAGCAGTACTTC

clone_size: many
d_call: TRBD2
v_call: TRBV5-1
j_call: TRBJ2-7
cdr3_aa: CASSRAGTSGSYEQYF
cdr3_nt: TGCGCCAGCAGCCGTGCCGGGACTAGCGGCTCCTACGAGCAGTACTTC

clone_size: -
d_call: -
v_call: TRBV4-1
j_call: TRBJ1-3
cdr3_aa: CASSQGRQSSGNTIYF
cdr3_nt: TGCGCCAGCAGCCAAGGCAGACAGAGCTCTGGAAACACCATATATTTT

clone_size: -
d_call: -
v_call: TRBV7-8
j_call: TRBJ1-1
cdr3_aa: CASSLASQGNTEAFF
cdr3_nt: TGTGCCAGCAGCTTAGCGAGCCAGGGGAACACTGAAGCTTTCTTT

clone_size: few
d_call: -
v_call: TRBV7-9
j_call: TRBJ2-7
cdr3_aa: CASSLGYGGHEQYF
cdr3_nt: TGTGCCAGCAGCTTAGGCTATGGGGGCCACGAGCAGTACTTC

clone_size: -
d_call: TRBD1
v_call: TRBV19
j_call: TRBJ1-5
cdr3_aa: CASWDRGSNQPQHF
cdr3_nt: TGTGCCAGTTGGGACAGGGGGAGCAATCAGCCCCAGCATTTT

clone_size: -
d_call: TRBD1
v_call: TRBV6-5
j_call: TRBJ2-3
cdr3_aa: CASRSTGGRDTQYF
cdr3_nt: TGTGCCAGCAGATCGACAGGGGGCCGAGATACGCAGTATTTT

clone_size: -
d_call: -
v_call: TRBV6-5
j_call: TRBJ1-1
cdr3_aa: CASSREAGEAFF
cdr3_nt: TGTGCCAGCAGTCGTGAGGCAGGTGAAGCTTTCTTT

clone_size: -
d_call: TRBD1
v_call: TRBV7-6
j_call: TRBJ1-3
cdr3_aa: CASSLAIDRGLAGNTIYF
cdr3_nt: TGTGCCAGCAGCTTAGCGATTGACAGGGGGCTTGCTGGAAACACCATATATTTT

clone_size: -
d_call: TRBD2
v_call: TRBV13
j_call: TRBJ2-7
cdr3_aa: CASSQGTSGSYEQYF
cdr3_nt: TGTGCCAGCAGCCAAGGGACTAGCGGGAGTTACGAGCAGTACTTC